This T cell receptor (beta chain) was retrieved from a study of somatic mutations in cytotoxic T cells in rheumatoid arthritis (dated 2017 in TCRdb). The study in broad terms: Patient peripheral blood (approximately 27 ml EDTA) was drawn right after diagnosis and before any treatment started. The median ages of the patient and control groups were essentially identical. TCRB deep sequencing was performed for roughly 69 rheumatoid arthritis patients and about 20 healthy controls. Some T-cell populations stained with V beta antibodies were sorted by flow on a FACSAria II or Sony SH800 to nearly 100% purity, with sorted V beta1+ cells additionally subjected to TCRB sequencing. In newly diagnosed rheumatoid arthritis without treatment, the study examined if expanded CD8+ T-cell clones harbor somatic mutations, relying on TCRB deep sequencing to characterize clonality.

As to this clone: Which antigen it targets is not known. No base-level quality is on record; no much larger clone is a single base apart.

Overall study outcomes, separate from this receptor: The expanded CD8+ clones had unknown antigen targets, and not appearing in virus-specific databases did not rule out that they were virus-specific. CD8+ clonality increased with age in patients (Spearman r ≈ 0.5) but not in healthy controls. Several identical CD8+ TCRB sequences were found in both blood and synovial fluid, and in 8 of 65 patients the largest CD8+ clone exceeded 20% of CD8+ cells. There was no significant difference in CD8+ T-cell clonality between rheumatoid arthritis patients and age-matched healthy controls.

Flow cytometry confirmed the purity of CD4+ and CD8+ cells that had been isolated by positive magnetic bead selection on an AutoMACS. After a first flow cytometry screen using a TCR V beta antibody panel, clonal expansions were characterized through TCRB deep sequencing of sorted CD8+ fractions. Ficoll-Paque PLUS density gradient separation was used to isolate peripheral blood mononuclear cells. DNA from CD4-enriched, CD8-enriched or PBMC samples was extracted using Nucleospin Tissue or Tissue XS kits and then quantified on a Qubit 2.0 fluorometer. Genomic DNA underwent TCRB CDR3 sequencing using the immunoSEQ assay. On the study's bioinformatics: Published virus-specific TCRB sequences were compared with patient CD8+ clones larger than 1%, and only a few matches were found. Analyses were restricted to productive TCRB rearrangements. A clone was defined by a unique TCRB CDR3 sequence, and clonality was computed as a productive clonality index based on Shannon entropy. To calculate repertoire overlap between two samples, the template counts of each clone were considered relative to each sample's total templates. V-gene usage measured by flow cytometry correlated with TCRB sequencing V-gene usage, with a Spearman r of roughly 0.64. TCRdb limited this immuneACCESS table to in-frame rearrangements with V and J called. A share of clones is missing; checked studies link under half to unresolved V genes, and the rest is unexplained. The V and J calls and clone size come from that table; D and trimming were worked out from the DNA. This sample gives around 15,000 clones in total; about three quarters of them show up just once. The ten most abundant clones make up 7.4% of the sample.

The sample was CD8+ T cells sorted from blood. The sequence came from an adult with rheumatoid arthritis.

The CDR3 protein: CASSLSPYEAFF. DNA sequence: TGTGCCAGCAGTTTATCCCCCTATGAAGCTTTCTTT. In this chain, TRBV28 is recombined with TRBJ1-1, with no reliable assignment of the D segment. The junction shows trimming of 1 base on V and 7 bases on J, plus 7 bases between the germline ends. According to the germline V gene, CDR1 reads MDHEN and CDR2 reads SYDVKM. The CDR3 has 12 amino acids, counting the end cysteine and phenylalanine. Here the CDR3 DNA is all that survives: 36 bases in frame from base 1. Outside the CDR3, residues come from the reference TRBV28 and TRBJ1-1 proteins, so the full variable domain is: DVKVTQSSRYLVKRTGEKVFLECVQDMDHENMFWYRQDPGLGLRLIYFSYDVKMKEKGDIPEGYSVSREKKERFSLILESASTNQTSMYLCASSLSPYEAFFGQGTRLTVV.